This entry concerns a single TCR beta chain. In assigning cohorts, the study relied on participant-reported clinical history. In the original processing: Amplification from reference gene primers served as the basis for estimated nucleated cell counts. Only in-frame clones appear in the TCRdb table, and some are missing; sequencing was by immunoSEQ multiplex PCR. V and J calls and clone size come straight from that table; D and trimming were deduced from the DNA. The sample shows around 150,000 clones, over 70% of them seen only once. V was clipped by 2 bases and J by 9 bases, with 21 bases between them. The CDR3 loop spans 16 amino acids. Germline V gene data show CDR1 as SGHTA and CDR2 as FQGTGA. This entry belongs to a study of blood T cell repertoires in COVID-19.

The chain links TRBV7-3 to TRBJ2-3; possibly TRBD2 for D (6 bases). The sample was PBMCs or T cells enriched from blood (not recorded which). The TCR sequence derives from a woman in her sixties who had recovered from COVID-19. The DNA of the CDR3 is TGTGCCAGCAGCTTACTAGGGACTGCTCAGTCTGGAACGCAGTATTTT. It encodes CASSLLGTAQSGTQYF. The entire variable domain, with the rest obtained from reference TRBV7-3 and TRBJ2-3, is as follows: GAGVSQTPSNKVTEKGKYVELRCDPISGHTALYWYRQSLGQGPEFLIYFQGTGAADDSGLPNDRFFAVRPEGSVSTLKIQRTERGDSAVYLCASSLLGTAQSGTQYFGPGTRLTVL.